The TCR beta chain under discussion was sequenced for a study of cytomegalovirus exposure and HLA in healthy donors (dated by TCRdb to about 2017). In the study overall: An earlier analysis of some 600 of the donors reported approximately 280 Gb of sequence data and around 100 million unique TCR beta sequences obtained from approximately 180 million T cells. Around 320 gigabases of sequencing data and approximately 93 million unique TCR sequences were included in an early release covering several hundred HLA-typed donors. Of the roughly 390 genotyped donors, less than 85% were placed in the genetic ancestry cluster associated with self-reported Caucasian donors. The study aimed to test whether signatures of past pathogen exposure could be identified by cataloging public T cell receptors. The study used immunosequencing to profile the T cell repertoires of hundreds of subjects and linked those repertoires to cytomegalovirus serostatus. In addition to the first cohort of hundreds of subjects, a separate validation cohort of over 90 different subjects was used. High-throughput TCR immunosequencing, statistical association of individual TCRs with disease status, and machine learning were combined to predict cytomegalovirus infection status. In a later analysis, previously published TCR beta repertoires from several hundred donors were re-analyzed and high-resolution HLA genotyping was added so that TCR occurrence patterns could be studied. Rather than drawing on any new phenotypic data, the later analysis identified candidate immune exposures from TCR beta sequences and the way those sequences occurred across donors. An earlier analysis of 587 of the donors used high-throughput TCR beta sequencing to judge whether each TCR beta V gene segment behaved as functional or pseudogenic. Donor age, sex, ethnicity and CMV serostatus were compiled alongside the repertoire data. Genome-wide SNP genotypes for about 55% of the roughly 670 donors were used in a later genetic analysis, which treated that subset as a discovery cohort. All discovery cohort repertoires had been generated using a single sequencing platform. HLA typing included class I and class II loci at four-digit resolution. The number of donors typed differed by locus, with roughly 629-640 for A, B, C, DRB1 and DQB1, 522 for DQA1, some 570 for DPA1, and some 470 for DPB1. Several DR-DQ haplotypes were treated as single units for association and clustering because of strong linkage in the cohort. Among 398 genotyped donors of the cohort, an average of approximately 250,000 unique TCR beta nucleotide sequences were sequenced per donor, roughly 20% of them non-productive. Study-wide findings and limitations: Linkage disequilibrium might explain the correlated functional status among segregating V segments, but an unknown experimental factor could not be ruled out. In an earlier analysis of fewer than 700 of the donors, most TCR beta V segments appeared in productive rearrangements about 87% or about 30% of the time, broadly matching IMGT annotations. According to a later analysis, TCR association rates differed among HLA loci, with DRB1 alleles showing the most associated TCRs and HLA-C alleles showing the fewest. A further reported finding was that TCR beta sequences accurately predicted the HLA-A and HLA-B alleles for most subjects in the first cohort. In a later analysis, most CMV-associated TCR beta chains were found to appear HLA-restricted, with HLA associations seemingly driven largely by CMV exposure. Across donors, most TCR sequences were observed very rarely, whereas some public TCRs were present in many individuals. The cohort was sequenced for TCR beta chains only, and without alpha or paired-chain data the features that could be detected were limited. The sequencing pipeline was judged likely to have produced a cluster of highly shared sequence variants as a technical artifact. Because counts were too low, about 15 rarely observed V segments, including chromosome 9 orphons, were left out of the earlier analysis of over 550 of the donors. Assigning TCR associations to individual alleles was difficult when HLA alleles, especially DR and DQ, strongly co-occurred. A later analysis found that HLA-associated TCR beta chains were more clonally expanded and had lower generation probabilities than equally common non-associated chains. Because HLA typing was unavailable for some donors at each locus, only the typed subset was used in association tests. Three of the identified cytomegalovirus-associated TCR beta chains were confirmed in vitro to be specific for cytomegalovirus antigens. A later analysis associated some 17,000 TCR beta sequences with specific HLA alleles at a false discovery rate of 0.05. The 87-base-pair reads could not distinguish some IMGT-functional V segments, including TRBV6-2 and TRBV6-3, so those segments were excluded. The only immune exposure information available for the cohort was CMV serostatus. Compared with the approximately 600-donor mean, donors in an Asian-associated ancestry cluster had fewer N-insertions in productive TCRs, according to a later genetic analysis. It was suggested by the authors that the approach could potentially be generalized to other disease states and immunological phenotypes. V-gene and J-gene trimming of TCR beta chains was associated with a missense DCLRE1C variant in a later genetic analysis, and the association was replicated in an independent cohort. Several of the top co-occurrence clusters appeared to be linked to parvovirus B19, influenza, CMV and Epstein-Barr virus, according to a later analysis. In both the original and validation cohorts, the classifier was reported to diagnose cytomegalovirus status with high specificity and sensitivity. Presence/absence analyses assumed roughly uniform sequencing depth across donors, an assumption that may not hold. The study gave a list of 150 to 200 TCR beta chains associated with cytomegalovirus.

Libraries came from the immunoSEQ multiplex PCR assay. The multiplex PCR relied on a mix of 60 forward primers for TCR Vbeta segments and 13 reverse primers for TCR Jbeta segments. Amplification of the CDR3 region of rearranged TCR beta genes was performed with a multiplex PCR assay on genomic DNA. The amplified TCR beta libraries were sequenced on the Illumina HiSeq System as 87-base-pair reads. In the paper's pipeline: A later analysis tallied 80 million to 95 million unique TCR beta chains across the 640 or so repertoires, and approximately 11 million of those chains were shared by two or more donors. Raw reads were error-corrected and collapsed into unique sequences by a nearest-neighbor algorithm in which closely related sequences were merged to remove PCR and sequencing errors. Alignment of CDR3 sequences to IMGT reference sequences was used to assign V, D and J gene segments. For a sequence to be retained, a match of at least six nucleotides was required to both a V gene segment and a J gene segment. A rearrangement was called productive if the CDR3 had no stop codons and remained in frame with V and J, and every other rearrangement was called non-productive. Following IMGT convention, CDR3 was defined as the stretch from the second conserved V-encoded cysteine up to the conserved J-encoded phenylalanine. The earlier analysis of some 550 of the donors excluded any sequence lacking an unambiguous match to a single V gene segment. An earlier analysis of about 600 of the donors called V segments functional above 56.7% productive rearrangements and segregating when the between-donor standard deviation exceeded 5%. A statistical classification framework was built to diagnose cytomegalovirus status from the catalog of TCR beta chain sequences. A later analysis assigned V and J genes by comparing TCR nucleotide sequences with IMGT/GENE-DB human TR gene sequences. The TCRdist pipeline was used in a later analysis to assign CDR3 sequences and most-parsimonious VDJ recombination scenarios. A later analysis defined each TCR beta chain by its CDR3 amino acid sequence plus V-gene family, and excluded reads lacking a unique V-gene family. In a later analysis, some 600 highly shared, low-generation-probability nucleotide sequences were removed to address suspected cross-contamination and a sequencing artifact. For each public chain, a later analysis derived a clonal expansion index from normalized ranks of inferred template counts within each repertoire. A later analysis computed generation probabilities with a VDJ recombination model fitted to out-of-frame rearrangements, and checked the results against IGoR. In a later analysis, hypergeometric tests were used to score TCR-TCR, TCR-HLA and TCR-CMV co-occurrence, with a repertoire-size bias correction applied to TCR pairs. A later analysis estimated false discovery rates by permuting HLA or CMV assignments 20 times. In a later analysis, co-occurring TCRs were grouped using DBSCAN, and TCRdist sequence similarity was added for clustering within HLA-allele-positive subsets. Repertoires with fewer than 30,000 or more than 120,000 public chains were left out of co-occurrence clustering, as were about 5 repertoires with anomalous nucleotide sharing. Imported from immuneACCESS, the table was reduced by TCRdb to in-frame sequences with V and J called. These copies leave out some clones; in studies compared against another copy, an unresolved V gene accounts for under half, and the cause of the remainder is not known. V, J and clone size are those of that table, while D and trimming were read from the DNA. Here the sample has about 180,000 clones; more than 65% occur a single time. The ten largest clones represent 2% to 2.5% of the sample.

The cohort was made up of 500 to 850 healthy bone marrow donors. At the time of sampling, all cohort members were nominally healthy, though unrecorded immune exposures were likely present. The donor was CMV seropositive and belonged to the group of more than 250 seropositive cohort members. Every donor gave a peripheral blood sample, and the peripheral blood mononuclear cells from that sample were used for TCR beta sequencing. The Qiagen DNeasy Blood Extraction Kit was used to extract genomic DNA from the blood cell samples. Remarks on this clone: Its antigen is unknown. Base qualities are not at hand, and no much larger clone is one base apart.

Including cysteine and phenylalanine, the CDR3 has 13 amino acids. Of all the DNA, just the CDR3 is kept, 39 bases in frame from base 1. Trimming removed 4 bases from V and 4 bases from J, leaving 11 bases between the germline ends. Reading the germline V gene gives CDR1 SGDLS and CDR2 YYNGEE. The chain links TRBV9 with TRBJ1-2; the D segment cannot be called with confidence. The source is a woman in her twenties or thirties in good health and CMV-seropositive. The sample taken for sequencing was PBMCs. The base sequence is TGTGCCAGCAGCAAAGAGGAAGGCTATGGCTACACCTTC. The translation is CASSKEEGYGYTF. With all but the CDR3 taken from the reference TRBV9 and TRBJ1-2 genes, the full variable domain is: DSGVTQTPKHLITATGQRVTLRCSPRSGDLSVYWYQQSLDQGLQFLIQYYNGEERAKGNILERFSAQQFPDLHSELNLSSLELGDSALYFCASSKEEGYGYTFGSGTRLTVV.